One and the same sample provided the 21 T cell receptor beta chains below, sequenced in a study of T cell responses to AZD1222 COVID-19 vaccine. This table comes from immunoSEQ multiplex PCR, and its TCRdb copy is limited to in-frame clones, with some not included. Of more than 140,000 clones listed, roughly 88% are singletons. The specimen comprised peripheral blood, sampled on day 0 of MenACWY control vaccination. These receptors were taken from an adult in good health.

The CDR3 region is CASSLLGGPYEQYF. The CDR3 nucleotides read TGTGCCAGCAGCCTATTAGGGGGACCCTACGAGCAGTACTTC. The chain recombines TRBV14 with TRBJ2-7; a possible D gene is TRBD1 (6 bases). CDR1 and CDR2 from the germline V gene are SGHDN and FVKESK. This CDR3 contains 14 residues. Trimming took off 4 bases at V and 2 bases at J, with 12 bases between the two ends.

In this sample, this clone turned up a few times. This sequence joins TRBV18 and TRBJ1-2; D gene ambiguous. Germline CDR1 reads KGHSH; CDR2 reads LQKENI. CDR3 length equals 13 residues. Trimming stripped 3 bases from V and 5 bases from J, with 10 bases between. CDR3 DNA: TGTGCCAGCTCACCCACCGGGTTATATGGCTACACCTTC. This sequence encodes CASSPTGLYGYTF.

The chain joins TRBV30 to TRBJ2-7; perhaps TRBD1 as D (6 bases). Germline V gene data show CDR1 as GTSNPN and CDR2 as SVGIG (reference sequence). CDR3 length: 15 residues. V gave up 0 bases and J gave up 4 bases, with 16 bases separating them. CDR3 region: CAWSVGRGREYEQYF. In DNA form, the CDR3 reads TGTGCCTGGAGTGTAGGCAGGGGCAGAGAATACGAGCAGTACTTC.

This sequence joins TRBV29-1 and TRBJ2-7; possibly TRBD2 for D (5 bases). Per germline, CDR1 SQVTM and CDR2 ANQGSEA. V gave up 4 bases and J gave up 9 bases, with 10 bases separating them. CDR3 size: 10 residues. CDR3 residues: CSVVEGGQYF. CDR3 DNA: TGCAGCGTTGTAGAGGGCGGGCAGTACTTC.

The rearrangement joins TRBV7-3 to TRBJ2-7; a possible D gene is TRBD2 (6 bases). V lost 5 bases to trimming and J lost 2 bases, with 16 bases between them. The CDR3 consists of 15 residues. Per the germline V gene, CDR1 is SGHTA and CDR2 is FQGTGA. The chain's CDR3 is CASSADGGFTYEQYF. The CDR3 DNA sequence: TGTGCCAGCAGCGCCGATGGAGGGTTTACCTACGAGCAGTACTTC.

The chain combines TRBV3-1 (or the pseudogene TRBV3-2) with TRBJ2-1; weak D call: TRBD2 (7 bases). The V gene lost 3 bases and the J gene lost 7 bases, with 13 bases spanning the gap. The CDR3 is 14 residues long. Germline CDR1 and CDR2: LGHDT and YNNKEL (reference sequence). The CDR3 DNA reads TGTGCCAGCAGCCACCGGGGGGCCGGGAATGAGCAGTTCTTC. Amino acid sequence: CASSHRGAGNEQFF.

The rearrangement links TRBV10-3 to TRBJ1-2; no clear D. This CDR3 spans 15 amino acids. Germline V gene data show CDR1 as ENHRY and CDR2 as SYGVKD. V was pared by 2 bases and J by 4 bases, with 14 bases between. The CDR3 DNA reads as TGTGCCATCAGTGAGGATAAACAGACCCCCTATGGCTACACCTTC. Protein sequence: CAISEDKQTPYGYTF.

CDR3 in amino acids: CASSLQGFNQPQHF. CDR3 bases: TGTGCCAGCAGTTTACAGGGGTTTAATCAGCCCCAGCATTTT. The chain recombines TRBV28 with TRBJ1-5; tentatively, D is TRBD1 (6 bases). V gave up 2 bases and J gave up 4 bases, with 9 bases separating them. The CDR3 has 14 residues. The germline V gene encodes CDR1 MDHEN and CDR2 SYDVKM.

The V call is TRBV27, the J call TRBJ1-1, with TRBD1 identical over 11 bases. Germline CDR1 MNHEY, CDR2 SMNVEV (reference sequence). This CDR3 has 17 amino acids. V was clipped by 5 bases and J by 5 bases; unmatched bases: 13. The DNA for the CDR3 is TGTGCCAGCAGTCCGATTGGACAGGGGGCTGTTGGTACTGAAGCTTTCTTT. Translating it yields CASSPIGQGAVGTEAFF.

This chain uses TRBV24-1 with TRBJ1-4; D is ambiguous. Germline CDR1 and CDR2: KGHDR and SFDVKD. The CDR3 extends over 14 amino acids. V was clipped by 3 bases and J by 5 bases, with 9 bases between them. CDR3 coding DNA: TGTGCCACCAGTGATACTGGCAGGAATGAAAAACTGTTTTTT. It encodes CATSDTGRNEKLFF.

The chain carries TRBV19 and TRBJ1-2; D gene uncertain. The germline V gene has CDR1 LNHDA and CDR2 SQIVND (reference sequence). This CDR3 is 17 amino acids long. V was cut by 3 bases and J by 6 bases, with 23 bases left in between. CDR3 sequence (DNA): TGTGCCAGTAGTATGAACGGTCGCGGGCTCCGATCGGATGGCTACACCTTC. Its translation is CASSMNGRGLRSDGYTF.

This CDR3 is CASSLQTGEGANVLTF. The CDR3 nucleotides read TGTGCCAGCAGCTTACAGACGGGTGAGGGGGCCAACGTCCTGACTTTC. V gene TRBV5-4 combines with J gene TRBJ2-6, with unresolved D. V lost 2 bases and J lost 4, with 13 bases in between. Germline CDR1 is SGHNT and CDR2 is YYREEE (reference sequence). This CDR3 has 16 residues.

This chain uses TRBV6-1 with TRBJ1-6; TRBD1 aligns across 7 bases. Trimming removed 2 bases from V and 10 bases from J; junction bases left unmatched: 5. The CDR3 loop spans 14 amino acids. Looked up from germline, CDR1 is MNHNS and CDR2 is SASEGT. The CDR3: CASSERQGDSPLHF. The CDR3 region has the DNA TGTGCCAGCAGTGAACGACAGGGTGACTCACCCCTCCACTTT.

J is TRBJ1-2 and V is TRBV27; a possible D gene is TRBD1 (6 bases). Trimming stripped 4 bases from V and 4 bases from J, with 13 bases between. Germline values: CDR1 MNHEY, CDR2 SMNVEV (reference sequence). The CDR3 is 14 residues long. Here the CDR3 reads CASSSLGASYGYTF. CDR3 nucleotide sequence: TGTGCCAGCAGTTCATTGGGGGCGTCCTATGGCTACACCTTC.

The CDR3 DNA follows: TGTGCCAGCAGGCCATCAGGGACAGCCTACGAGCAGTACTTC. As protein: CASRPSGTAYEQYF. The V and J genes are TRBV6-5 and TRBJ2-7, with TRBD1 matching over 7 bases. Germline values: CDR1 MNHEY, CDR2 SVGAGI. The CDR3 is made up of 14 amino acids. V shed 6 bases, J shed 2 bases, and the junction held 7 bases outside the gene matches.

This chain joins TRBV7-3 and TRBJ1-1; D possibly corresponds to TRBD1 (5 bases). The CDR3 length is 16 residues. The germline gives CDR1 SGHTA, CDR2 FQGTGA. Trimming cost V 1 base and J 4 bases, with 16 bases left between them. In DNA form, the CDR3 reads TGTGCCAGCAGCTTAAACCCAGGGTTCCTGACCACTGAAGCTTTCTTT. It codes for CASSLNPGFLTTEAFF.

V usage is TRBV6-4 and J usage is TRBJ1-5, with TRBD1 matching 9 bases. Per germline, CDR1 MRHNA and CDR2 SNTAGT. This CDR3 has 16 amino acids. V gave up 6 bases and J gave up 3 bases; unmatched junction bases: 9. The CDR3, as DNA: TGTGCCAGCAGATCGGGACAGGGTAGCTCCAATCAGCCCCAGCATTTT. Protein: CASRSGQGSSNQPQHF.

This chain joins TRBV7-9 and TRBJ1-1; 8 nucleotides line up with TRBD1. The V segment lost 6 bases and the J segment 2 bases; nucleotides outside the gene matches: 8. The CDR3 runs 15 residues. Germline-derived CDR1 and CDR2 are SEHNR and FQNEAQ (reference sequence). The CDR3, as DNA: TGTGCCAGCAGACCCAGGGACAGGCGCAACACTGAAGCTTTCTTT. This encodes CASRPRDRRNTEAFF.

The rearrangement joins TRBV30 to TRBJ1-4, with 7 bases identical to TRBD1. Germline values: CDR1 GTSNPN, CDR2 SVGIG (reference sequence). This CDR3 comprises 13 residues. V trimming: 5 bases; J trimming: 5 bases; junction bases outside the gene matches: 5. The CDR3 DNA sequence: TGTGCCTGGGGGGACAGATCAAATGAAAAACTGTTTTTT. Its protein is CAWGDRSNEKLFF.

The chain is built from TRBV6-1 and TRBJ2-7; D not resolved. CDR3 length equals 13 residues. Germline V gene data show CDR1 as MNHNS and CDR2 as SASEGT. V was clipped by 2 bases and J by 7 bases, with 12 bases between them. CDR3 in amino acids: CASSENRSGEQYF. In DNA, the CDR3 is TGTGCCAGCAGTGAAAATCGATCTGGGGAGCAGTACTTC.

The chain recombines TRBV6-6 with TRBJ2-5, with D maybe TRBD2 (5 bases). CDR1 and CDR2 (germline): MNHNY, SVGAGI (reference sequence). The CDR3 sequence is 15 residues long. Trimming cost V 2 bases and J 5 bases, with 15 bases left between them. CDR3 coding DNA: TGTGCCAGCAGTTACACGGTAGTGGGAGTCGAGACCCAGTACTTC. Translation gives CASSYTVVGVETQYF.